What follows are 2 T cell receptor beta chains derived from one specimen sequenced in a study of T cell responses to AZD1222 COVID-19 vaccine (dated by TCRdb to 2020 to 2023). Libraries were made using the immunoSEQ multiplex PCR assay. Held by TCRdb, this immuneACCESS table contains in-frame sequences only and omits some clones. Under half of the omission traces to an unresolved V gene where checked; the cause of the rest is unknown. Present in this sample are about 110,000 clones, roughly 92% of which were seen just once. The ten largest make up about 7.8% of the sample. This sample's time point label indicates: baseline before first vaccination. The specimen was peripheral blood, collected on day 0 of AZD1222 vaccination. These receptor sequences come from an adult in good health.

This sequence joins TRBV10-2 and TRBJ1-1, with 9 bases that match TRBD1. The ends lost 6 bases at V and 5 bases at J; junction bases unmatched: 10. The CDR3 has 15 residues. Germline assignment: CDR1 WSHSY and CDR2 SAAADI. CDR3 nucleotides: TGCGCCAGCAGCGCCGGGACAGGGCCTTGGACTGAAGCTTTCTTT. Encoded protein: CASSAGTGPWTEAFF.

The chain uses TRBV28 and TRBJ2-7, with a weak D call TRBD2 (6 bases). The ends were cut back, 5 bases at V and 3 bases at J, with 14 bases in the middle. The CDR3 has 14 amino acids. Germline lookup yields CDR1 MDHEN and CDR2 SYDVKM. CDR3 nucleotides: TGTGCCAGCAGTCCACGGGGGAGAATCTACGAGCAGTACTTC. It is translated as CASSPRGRIYEQYF.